The 4 T cell receptor beta chains presented below share a single source sample, sequenced in a study of Ad26.COV2.S vaccination and SARS-CoV-2 variants (dated by TCRdb to the early 2020s). Receptor libraries were prepared by the immunoSEQ multiplex PCR assay. TCRdb obtained this table from immuneACCESS and retained in-frame rearrangements with V and J assigned. These tables miss some clones; where compared with another copy, unresolved V genes account for less than half of the shortfall, and the remainder is unexplained. This sample gives around 450,000 clones in total; 89% of them show up just once. About 1.7% of the sample belongs to the ten largest clones. The treatment or condition tag for this specimen amounts to: 15 to 20 received Ad26.COV2.S at low or high dose, single or two shots; about five received placebo; per-sample allocation not given. For vaccine and placebo recipients, repertoires were sequenced using samples collected on day 63 after the first injection.

Sequenced here: peripheral blood, sampled in a trial of Ad26.COV2.S vaccine versus placebo. These receptors originate from a person between 18 and 60 years old who received the Ad26.COV2.S COVID-19 vaccine or a placebo.

This clone was recorded only once. The V call is TRBV19, the J call TRBJ2-5; 11 nucleotides align to TRBD2. The CDR3 has 14 residues. Trimming at V came to 9 bases and at J to 4 bases, leaving 7 bases not matched to a gene. CDR1 and CDR2 from the germline V gene are LNHDA and SQIVND (reference sequence). CDR3 bases: TGTGCCAGCCGAACTAGCGGGAGCGGAGAGACCCAGTACTTC. This encodes CASRTSGSGETQYF.

A single count supports this clone. The CDR3 coding sequence is TGCGCCAGCAGCCAAGAACAGGGACGTGGCTACACCTTC. This sequence encodes CASSQEQGRGYTF. The gene calls are TRBV4-3 and TRBJ1-2; tentative D call: TRBD1 (6 bases). V gave up 0 bases and J gave up 7 bases, with 9 bases separating them. Germline V gene data show CDR1 as LGHNA and CDR2 as YSLEER. The length of the CDR3 is 13 residues.

The chain combines TRBV6-5 with TRBJ1-3, with D tentatively TRBD1 (5 bases). CDR3 length: 14 residues. Germline CDR1 reads MNHEY; CDR2 reads SVGAGI. V was trimmed by 8 bases and J by 0 bases, leaving 11 bases between them. CDR3: CASQGGGSGNTIYF. CDR3 DNA: TGTGCCAGCCAGGGCGGGGGCTCTGGAAACACCATATATTTT.

The V and J genes are TRBV5-1 and TRBJ2-1; 8 bases map to TRBD2. Germline CDR1 and CDR2: SGHRS and YFSETQ. The CDR3 loop spans 15 amino acids. V shed 3 bases and J 5 bases; nucleotides not matched to a gene: 7. As DNA, the CDR3 is TGCGCCAGCAGCTCCCGGACTAGCCGGGACAATGAGCAGTTCTTC. Translated: CASSSRTSRDNEQFF. The full variable domain, rest sourced from reference TRBV5-1 and TRBJ2-1, is KAGVTQTPRYLIKTRGQQVTLSCSPISGHRSVSWYQQTPGQGLQFLFEYFSETQRNKGNFPGRFSGRQFSNSRSEMNVSTLELGDSALYLCASSSRTSRDNEQFFGPGTRLTVL.